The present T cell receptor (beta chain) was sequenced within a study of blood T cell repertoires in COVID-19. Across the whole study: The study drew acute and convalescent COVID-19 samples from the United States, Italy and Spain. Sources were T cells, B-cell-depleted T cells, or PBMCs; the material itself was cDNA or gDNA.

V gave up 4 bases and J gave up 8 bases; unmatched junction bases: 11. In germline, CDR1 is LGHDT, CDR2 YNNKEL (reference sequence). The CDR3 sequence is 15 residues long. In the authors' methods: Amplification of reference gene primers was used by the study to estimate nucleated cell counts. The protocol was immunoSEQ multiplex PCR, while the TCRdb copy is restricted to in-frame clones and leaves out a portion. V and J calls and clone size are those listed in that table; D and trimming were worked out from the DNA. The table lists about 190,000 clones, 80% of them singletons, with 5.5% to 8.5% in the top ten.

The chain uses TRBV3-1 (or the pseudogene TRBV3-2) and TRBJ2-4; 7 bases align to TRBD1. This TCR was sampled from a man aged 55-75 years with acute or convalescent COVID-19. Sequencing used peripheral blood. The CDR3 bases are TGTGCCAGCAGCCCCCTAGAGACAGGGCCAGACATTCAGTACTTC. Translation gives CASSPLETGPDIQYF.